These 23 T cell receptor beta chains came from one sample sequenced in a study of identical twins. TCRdb re-derived calls from the 5' RACE reads in MiXCR, one entry per CDR3 protein. The sample lists approximately 140,000 distinct CDR3 sequences, around 3.5% seen once, with more than 7% in the top ten. The sample taken for sequencing was memory T cells sorted from blood. Receptors originate from a man between 18 and 29 years old in good health.

This clonotype was seen many times. This chain links TRBV11-2 with TRBJ2-2; a possible D gene is TRBD1 (6 bases). CDR1 and CDR2 from the germline V gene are SGHAT and FQNNGV. V lost 6 bases to trimming and J lost 1 base, with 12 bases between them. The CDR3 covers 15 residues. The CDR3 spells CASRHQGKNTGELFF. In DNA, the CDR3 is TGTGCCAGCAGGCACCAGGGGAAGAACACCGGGGAGCTGTTTTTT.

This clonotype was seen at least ten times. This chain joins TRBV20-1 and TRBJ2-1, with a possible D match to TRBD2 (6 bases). From germline, CDR1 is DFQATT and CDR2 SNEGSKA (reference sequence). The V end lost 1 base, the J end lost 3 bases, and 13 bases lay between the germline ends. The CDR3 runs 15 residues. For the CDR3, the DNA is TGCAGTGCTAGAGGGCTAGCGCAACTCTACAATGAGCAGTTCTTC. It encodes CSARGLAQLYNEQFF.

With regard to this clonotype: Just one base apart from a much larger clone, this may be a read error. The V call is TRBV6-1, the J call TRBJ2-1; D gene ambiguous. From germline, CDR1 is MNHNS and CDR2 SASEGT. This CDR3 is built from 13 residues. V shed 6 bases and J shed 10 bases, with 16 bases lying between them. CDR3 nucleotide sequence: TGTGCCAGCAGCCACCGACAAGTGGGAGAGCAGTTCTTC. Its translation: CASSHRQVGEQFF.

This clonotype was counted ten times or more. The chain carries TRBV7-8 and TRBJ1-6; D gene unclear. The CDR3 is 18 residues long. Trimming stripped 0 bases from V and 0 bases from J, with 12 bases between. Germline V CDR1 and CDR2: SGHVS, FQNEAQ. DNA for the CDR3: TGTGCCAGCAGCTTAGCGCGGCCGGGGAGCTCCTATAATTCACCCCTCCACTTT. Translation gives CASSLARPGSSYNSPLHF. Filled out from reference TRBV7-8 and TRBJ1-6, the complete variable domain reads GAGVSQSPRYKVAKRGQDVALRCDPISGHVSLFWYQQALGQGPEFLTYFQNEAQLDKSGLPSDRFFAERPEGSVSTLKIQRTQQEDSAVYLCASSLARPGSSYNSPLHFGNGTRLTVT.

This clonotype was found a few times. This chain uses TRBV15 with TRBJ2-7; D is possibly TRBD2 (6 bases). This CDR3 contains 17 residues. Trimming stripped 1 base from V and 3 bases from J, with 19 bases between. Germline lookup yields CDR1 LNHNV and CDR2 YYDKDF (reference sequence). The CDR3 reads CATSRGGAGGVGYEQYF. DNA of the CDR3: TGTGCCACCAGCAGAGGAGGGGCAGGCGGGGTGGGCTACGAGCAGTACTTC.

This clonotype was counted ten times or more. This rearrangement joins TRBV6-2 or TRBV6-3 to TRBJ1-1, with 9 bases that match TRBD1. The germline V gene encodes CDR1 MNHEY and CDR2 SVGEGT. The CDR3 runs 13 residues. V shed 6 bases, J shed 5 bases, and the junction held 4 bases outside the gene matches. The chain's CDR3 is CASRMTGGTEAFF. In DNA form, the CDR3 reads TGTGCCAGCAGAATGACAGGGGGAACTGAAGCTTTCTTT.

This clonotype was observed a handful of times. V and J are TRBV11-3 and TRBJ2-1; 12 bases agree with TRBD2. V lost 6 bases, J lost 5 bases, and 11 bases stayed unmatched. The CDR3 is 17 amino acids. The germline V gene has CDR1 SGHNT and CDR2 YENEEA. The CDR3 region has the DNA TGTGCCAGCAGATTACTCACCTGGACTAGCGGGAACAATGAGCAGTTCTTC. This sequence encodes CASRLLTWTSGNNEQFF.

The sample holds many counts of this clonotype. V usage is TRBV7-3 and J usage is TRBJ2-2; TRBD1 aligns across 7 bases. V lost 8 bases, J lost 4 bases, and 7 bases stayed unmatched. Germline CDR1 is SGHTA and CDR2 is FQGTGA. CDR3 size: 14 residues. The CDR3 DNA is TGTGCCAGCTCTAAACAGGGGAGCACCGGGGAGCTGTTTTTT. Encoded protein: CASSKQGSTGELFF.

This clonotype has ten or more counts. The chain combines TRBV14 with TRBJ1-2; TRBD1 matches 10 bases. The CDR3 spans 14 residues. V trimming: 4 bases; J trimming: 8 bases; junction bases outside the gene matches: 7. Looked up from germline, CDR1 is SGHDN and CDR2 is FVKESK. The CDR3 DNA follows: TGTGCCAGCAGCCCCGGGACAGGGGTGTCGGGCTACACCTTC. Its translation is CASSPGTGVSGYTF.

In this sample, this clonotype turned up many times. The chain uses TRBV28 and TRBJ2-1, with D unclear. This CDR3 is 9 amino acids long. Trimming removed 10 bases from V and 12 bases from J, with 10 bases in between. Per germline, CDR1 MDHEN and CDR2 SYDVKM. The CDR3 coding sequence is TGTGCCACCGGTCGATTGCAGTTCTTC. It is translated as CATGRLQFF.

This clonotype was counted many times. V gene TRBV12-3 or TRBV12-4 combines with J gene TRBJ2-7; 14 positions agree with TRBD2. Trimming removed 5 bases from V and 3 bases from J; junction bases left unmatched: 12. This CDR3 region has 18 residues. For the CDR3, the DNA is TGTGCCAGCAGTCCCCGACCCATAGGGACTAGCGGGGGCTACGAGCAGTACTTC. This codes for CASSPRPIGTSGGYEQYF.

This clonotype was seen repeatedly, ten times or more. The V call is TRBV20-1, the J call TRBJ1-1; D is undetermined. The germline V and J ends were trimmed by 5 bases and 7 bases, with 17 bases remaining between them. Germline loops: CDR1 DFQATT, CDR2 SNEGSKA (reference sequence). This CDR3 is 13 amino acids long. The CDR3, as DNA: TGCAGTGCTCGCCTGACGGCCCGAATTGAAGCTTTCTTT. Its translation is CSARLTARIEAFF.

This clonotype has more than one count but fewer than ten. The chain links TRBV2 to TRBJ2-7, with 10 bases that match TRBD2. CDR3 size: 15 residues. V lost 6 bases to trimming and J lost 0 bases; unmatched junction nucleotides: 5. Germline CDR1 and CDR2: SNHLY and FYNNEI. The CDR3 DNA reads TGTGCCAGCAGAGAGGGACTAGCGAACTCCTACGAGCAGTACTTC. Translation gives CASREGLANSYEQYF.

This clonotype showed up many times. V gene TRBV20-1 combines with J gene TRBJ2-5, with TRBD1 matching 9 bases. Germline loops: CDR1 DFQATT, CDR2 SNEGSKA (reference sequence). The V segment lost 3 bases and the J segment 4 bases; nucleotides outside the gene matches: 6. This CDR3 comprises 14 residues. The CDR3 here is CSARTGGLIETQYF. The CDR3 nucleotides are TGCAGTGCTAGGACAGGGGGTTTAATAGAGACCCAGTACTTC.

In this sample, this clonotype turned up many times. The J gene is TRBJ2-3, the V gene TRBV3-1; 15 nucleotides line up with TRBD2. V dropped 2 bases and J dropped 6; count of bases not matched to a gene: 9. This CDR3 is built from 18 residues. Per germline, CDR1 LGHDT and CDR2 YNNKEL (reference sequence). CDR3 sequence: CASSQTPGLAGGRDTQYF. CDR3 bases: TGTGCCAGCAGCCAAACCCCGGGACTAGCGGGAGGCCGCGATACGCAGTATTTT.

This clonotype was counted a few times. V gene TRBV14 combines with J gene TRBJ2-7, with a possible D match to TRBD1 (5 bases). The CDR3 has 14 amino acids. Trimming cost V 4 bases and J 4 bases, with 14 bases left between them. Germline V lookup: CDR1 SGHDN, CDR2 FVKESK. CDR3 loop: CASSPYQGIYEQYF. The CDR3, as DNA: TGTGCCAGCAGCCCATACCAGGGTATTTACGAGCAGTACTTC.

This clonotype showed up many times. This chain links TRBV7-3 with TRBJ2-5, with 9 bases fitting TRBD2. This CDR3 has 15 amino acids. V was pared by 3 bases and J by 5 bases, with 7 bases of the junction left unmatched. Germline CDR1 SGHTA, CDR2 FQGTGA. The CDR3, as DNA: TGTGCCAGCAGCTTGGGGGCGGGAGGGCCGGAGACCCAGTACTTC. Its translation: CASSLGAGGPETQYF.

There are many counts of this clonotype. The CDR3 sequence: CASDRGVRETQYF. As DNA, the CDR3 is TGTGCCAGCGACAGGGGCGTTCGGGAGACCCAGTACTTC. V gene TRBV3-1 combines with J gene TRBJ2-5, with TRBD1 identical over 8 bases. The CDR3 contains 13 residues. CDR1 is LGHDT, CDR2 YNNKEL, per germline (reference sequence). The J segment lost 5 bases and the V segment lost 8 bases, leaving 7 bases of the junction unmatched.

V is TRBV18 and J is TRBJ1-4; D not certain. CDR1 is KGHSH and CDR2 is LQKENI in the germline V gene. Trimming pared 2 bases from V and 0 bases from J, leaving 10 bases between. The CDR3 totals 16 residues. The CDR3 loop reads CASSPGGLSTNEKLFF. The CDR3 DNA follows: TGTGCCAGCTCACCAGGAGGGTTGTCAACTAATGAAAAACTGTTTTTT.

This clonotype was seen repeatedly, ten times or more. The chain carries TRBV7-6 and TRBJ2-1; no definite D call. The germline V and J ends were trimmed by 1 base and 4 bases, with 11 bases remaining between them. Germline V gene sequence: CDR1 SGHVS, CDR2 FNYEAQ. This CDR3 spans 15 amino acids. CDR3 in amino acids: CASSLGQTRYNEQFF. The DNA for the CDR3 is TGTGCCAGCAGCTTAGGTCAAACTCGATACAATGAGCAGTTCTTC.

This clonotype was observed many times. This chain uses TRBV2 with TRBJ2-3; TRBD2 matches at 7 bases. The CDR3 totals 12 residues. From germline, CDR1 is SNHLY and CDR2 FYNNEI. V gave up 8 bases and J gave up 9 bases; unmatched junction bases: 8. The CDR3 here is CASGLPGGTQYF. The CDR3 DNA reads TGTGCCAGCGGACTGCCCGGGGGGACGCAGTATTTT.

This clonotype was observed many times. The rearrangement uses TRBV7-2 and TRBJ2-2, with 9 positions matching TRBD2. CDR3 length: 16 residues. Germline V gene sequence: CDR1 SGHTA, CDR2 FQGNSA. The V and J ends lost 5 bases and 5 bases, in that order; junction bases with no gene match: 9. This CDR3 is CASSPPSGRRTGELFF. DNA for the CDR3: TGTGCCAGCAGCCCCCCCAGCGGGAGGAGGACCGGGGAGCTGTTTTTT.

This clonotype was observed a handful of times. Here the CDR3 DNA reads TGTGCCACCAGCAGAGCGGTGACAGCTAGCACAGATACGCAGTATTTT. Protein: CATSRAVTASTDTQYF. The chain has TRBV15 and TRBJ2-3; a possible D gene is TRBD1 (5 bases). Trimming stripped 1 base from V and 0 bases from J, with 11 bases between. CDR3 length equals 16 residues. Germline V lookup: CDR1 LNHNV, CDR2 YYDKDF (reference sequence).